One sample yielded the 15 T cell receptor beta chains listed below, sequenced in a study of shared T cell receptors in the human thymus. Sequenced by immunoSEQ multiplex PCR; TCRdb stores in-frame clones only, minus some. The table includes 640,000 or so clones, more than 75% detected once. These data are also associated with another study on human thymus T cells.

The material sequenced was thymocytes. The source of these receptors is a boy under two years old with a congenital heart defect.

The chain couples TRBV28 to TRBJ2-2; 11 bases map to TRBD2. Looked up from germline, CDR1 is MDHEN and CDR2 is SYDVKM. The length of the CDR3 is 17 residues. The trim removed 5 bases at V and 6 bases at J, leaving 11 bases unmatched. The CDR3 DNA sequence: TGTGCCAGCAGTGAGATTTGGACTAGCGGGCCCTCCGGGGAGCTGTTTTTT. Its protein product is CASSEIWTSGPSGELFF.

The chain employs TRBV7-9 and TRBJ2-1; 8 nucleotides line up with TRBD2. Germline values: CDR1 SEHNR, CDR2 FQNEAQ (reference sequence). V dropped 1 base and J dropped 6; count of bases not matched to a gene: 5. The CDR3 loop spans 15 amino acids. As DNA, the CDR3 is TGTGCCAGCAGCTTAGGGGGCGGGGGGCGCAATGAGCAGTTCTTC. Translated, it gives CASSLGGGGRNEQFF.

This chain joins TRBV5-4 and TRBJ1-4, with TRBD1 matching over 9 bases. Germline lookup yields CDR1 SGHNT and CDR2 YYREEE (reference sequence). After removal of 4 bases from V and 6 bases from J, the junction contained 4 bases not matched to a gene. This CDR3 comprises 14 residues. The CDR3 nucleotides read TGTGCCAGCAGCCCACAGGGGGCGGATGAAAAACTGTTTTTT. Translated, it gives CASSPQGADEKLFF.

The chain employs TRBV19 and TRBJ1-2, with unresolved D. The CDR3 contains 13 residues. Germline values: CDR1 LNHDA, CDR2 SQIVND (reference sequence). Deletions cut 7 bases from V and 3 bases from J, with 12 bases between. The CDR3 is CASNEGSDYGYTF. The CDR3 DNA is TGTGCCAGTAACGAGGGCTCGGACTATGGCTACACCTTC.

The gene calls are TRBV27 and TRBJ2-3, with 7 bases that match TRBD1. Germline-derived CDR1 and CDR2 are MNHEY and SMNVEV (reference sequence). The CDR3 sequence is 16 residues long. After removal of 6 bases from V and 0 bases from J, the junction contained 9 bases not matched to a gene. CDR3 sequence (DNA): TGTGCCAGCAGCCCAGGGGGTTCTGCTAGCACAGATACGCAGTATTTT. Translation gives CASSPGGSASTDTQYF.

The chain couples TRBV13 to TRBJ1-3; no firm D call. CDR3 length equals 11 residues. The germline gives CDR1 PRHDT, CDR2 FYEKMQ (reference sequence). The V gene lost 5 bases and the J gene lost 5 bases, with 4 bases spanning the gap. The CDR3 bases are TGTGCCAGCAGCCTCCGAAACACCATATATTTT. Residues: CASSLRNTIYF.

This chain links TRBV28 with TRBJ2-4, with a possible D match to TRBD2 (5 bases). This CDR3 has 13 amino acids. The germline V gene has CDR1 MDHEN and CDR2 SYDVKM. V dropped 6 bases and J dropped 10 bases, with 16 bases sitting between them. The CDR3 bases are TGTGCCAGCAGGATTTGCCCCACGGGGATTCAGTACTTC. Translation gives CASRICPTGIQYF.

The V and J genes are TRBV27 and TRBJ1-3; 9 nucleotides line up with TRBD1. V was pared by 2 bases and J by 4 bases, with 12 bases of the junction left unmatched. Germline V lookup: CDR1 MNHEY, CDR2 SMNVEV (reference sequence). This CDR3 contains 18 residues. The CDR3 DNA follows: TGTGCCAGCAGTTTACCCTGGCCAACAGGGGGCGCGGGAAACACCATATATTTT. Its translation: CASSLPWPTGGAGNTIYF.

The V call is TRBV2, the J call TRBJ1-2, with D tentatively TRBD1 (5 bases). Trimming took off 6 bases at V and 2 bases at J, with 10 bases between the two ends. The CDR3 is 13 residues long. Germline values: CDR1 SNHLY, CDR2 FYNNEI. The CDR3 spells CASSPGRNYGYTF. The CDR3 coding sequence is TGTGCCAGCAGCCCAGGGCGGAACTATGGCTACACCTTC. Complete variable domain (other parts from reference TRBV2 and TRBJ1-2): EPEVTQTPSHQVTQMGQEVILRCVPISNHLYFYWYRQILGQKVEFLVSFYNNEISEKSEIFDDQFSVERPDGSNFTLKIRSTKLEDSAMYFCASSPGRNYGYTFGSGTRLTVV.

The chain uses TRBV19 and TRBJ1-5; D possibly corresponds to TRBD1 (6 bases). With 6 bases removed from V and 5 bases from J, the gap between germline ends came to 17 bases. The CDR3 extends over 15 amino acids. Germline CDR1 is LNHDA and CDR2 is SQIVND (reference sequence). DNA for the CDR3: TGTGCCAGTAGCCTTCTACAGGGCAGGGATCAGCCCCAGCATTTT. Its protein is CASSLLQGRDQPQHF.

CDR3 amino acids: CASSRGGQGTNNQPQHF. The CDR3 DNA sequence: TGTGCCAGCAGTAGGGGGGGACAGGGGACGAACAATCAGCCCCAGCATTTT. The rearrangement uses TRBV7-2 and TRBJ1-5, with 10 bases lining up with TRBD1. Per the germline V gene, CDR1 is SGHTA and CDR2 is FQGNSA. The length of the CDR3 is 17 residues. The V and J ends lost 6 bases and 3 bases, in that order; junction bases with no gene match: 11.

The chain employs TRBV7-2 and TRBJ2-2, with 9 bases matching TRBD1. This CDR3 comprises 18 residues. Trimming took 5 bases from V and 2 from J; bases not matched to a gene: 12. CDR1 SGHTA and CDR2 FQGNSA come from the germline V gene. The CDR3 nucleotides read TGTGCCAGCAGCCTAAACCGGACAGGGGAGGGAAACACCGGGGAGCTGTTTTTT. As protein: CASSLNRTGEGNTGELFF. Supplemented by reference TRBV7-2 and TRBJ2-2, the full variable domain reads GAGVSQSPSNKVTEKGKDVELRCDPISGHTALYWYRQSLGQGLEFLIYFQGNSAPDKSGLPSDRFSAERTGGSVSTLTIQRTQQEDSAVYLCASSLNRTGEGNTGELFFGEGSRLTVL.

This sequence joins TRBV27 and TRBJ1-5; 8 bases match TRBD1. Trimming took 7 bases from V and 5 from J; bases not matched to a gene: 7. Germline assignment: CDR1 MNHEY and CDR2 SMNVEV (reference sequence). This CDR3 region has 14 residues. The CDR3 DNA is TGTGCCAGCACGACCGGACAGGGATATCAGCCCCAGCATTTT. Translated: CASTTGQGYQPQHF.

Here the CDR3 reads CASSTRSLGQENTYEQYF. In DNA form, the CDR3 reads TGTGCCAGTAGTACCCGATCTCTGGGACAGGAAAACACCTACGAGCAGTACTTC. The chain carries TRBV19 and TRBJ2-7; 8 nucleotides align to TRBD1. Trimming cost V 4 bases and J 2 bases; bases outside gene matches: 16. Germline V gives CDR1 LNHDA, CDR2 SQIVND (reference sequence). The CDR3 consists of 18 residues.

This chain connects TRBV9 to TRBJ1-2; 8 bases map to TRBD1. Germline loops: CDR1 SGDLS, CDR2 YYNGEE. This CDR3 is built from 14 residues. Trimming at V came to 3 bases and at J to 7 bases, leaving 8 bases not matched to a gene. The CDR3 loop reads CASSDEQGEVGYTF. The CDR3 nucleotides are TGTGCCAGCAGCGACGAACAGGGGGAAGTTGGCTACACCTTC.